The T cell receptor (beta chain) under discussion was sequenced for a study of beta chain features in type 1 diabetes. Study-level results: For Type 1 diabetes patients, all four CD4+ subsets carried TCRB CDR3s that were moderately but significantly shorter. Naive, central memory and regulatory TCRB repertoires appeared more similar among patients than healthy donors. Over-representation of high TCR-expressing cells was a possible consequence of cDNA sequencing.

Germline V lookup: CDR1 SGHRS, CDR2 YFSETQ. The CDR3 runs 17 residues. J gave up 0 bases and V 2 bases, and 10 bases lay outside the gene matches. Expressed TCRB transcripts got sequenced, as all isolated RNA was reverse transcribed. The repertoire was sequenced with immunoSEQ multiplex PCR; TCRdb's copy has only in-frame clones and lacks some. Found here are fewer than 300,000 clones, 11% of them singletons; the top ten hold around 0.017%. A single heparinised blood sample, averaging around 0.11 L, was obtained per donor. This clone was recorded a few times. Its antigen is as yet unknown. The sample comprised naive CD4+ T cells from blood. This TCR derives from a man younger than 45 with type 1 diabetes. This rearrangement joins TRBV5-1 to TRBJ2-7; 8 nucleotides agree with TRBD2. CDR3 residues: CASSFQAGTRTSYEQYF. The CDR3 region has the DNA TGCGCCAGCAGCTTCCAAGCCGGGACTAGGACCTCCTACGAGCAGTACTTC.